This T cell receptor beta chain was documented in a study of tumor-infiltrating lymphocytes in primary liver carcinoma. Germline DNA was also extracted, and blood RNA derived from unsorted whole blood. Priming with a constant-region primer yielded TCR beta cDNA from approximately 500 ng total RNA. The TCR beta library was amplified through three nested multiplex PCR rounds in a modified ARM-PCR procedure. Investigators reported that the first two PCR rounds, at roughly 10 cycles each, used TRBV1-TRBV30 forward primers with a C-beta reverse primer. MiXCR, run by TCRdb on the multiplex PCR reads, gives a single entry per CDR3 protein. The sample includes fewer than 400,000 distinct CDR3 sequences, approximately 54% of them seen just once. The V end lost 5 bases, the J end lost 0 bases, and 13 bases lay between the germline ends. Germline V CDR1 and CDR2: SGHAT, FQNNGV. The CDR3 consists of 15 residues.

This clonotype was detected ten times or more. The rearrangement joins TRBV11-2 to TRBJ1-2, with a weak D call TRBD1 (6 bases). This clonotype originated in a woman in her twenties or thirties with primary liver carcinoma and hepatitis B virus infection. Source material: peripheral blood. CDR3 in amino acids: CASSKPTGPNYGYTF. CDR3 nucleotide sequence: TGTGCCAGCAGCAAACCGACAGGCCCTAACTATGGCTACACCTTC.